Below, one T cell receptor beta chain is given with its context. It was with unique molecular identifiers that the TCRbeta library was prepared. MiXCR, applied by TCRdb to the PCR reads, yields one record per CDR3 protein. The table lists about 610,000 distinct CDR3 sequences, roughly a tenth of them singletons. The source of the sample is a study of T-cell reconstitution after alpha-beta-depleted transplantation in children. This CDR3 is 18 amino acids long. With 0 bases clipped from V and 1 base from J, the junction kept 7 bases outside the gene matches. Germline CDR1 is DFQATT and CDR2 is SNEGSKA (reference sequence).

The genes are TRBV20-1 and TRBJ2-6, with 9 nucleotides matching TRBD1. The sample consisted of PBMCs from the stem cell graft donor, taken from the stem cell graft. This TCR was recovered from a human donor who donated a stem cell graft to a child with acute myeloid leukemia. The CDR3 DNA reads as TGCAGTGCTAGAGATCTGGGACAGGGTATTTCTGGGGCCAACGTCCTGACTTTC. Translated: CSARDLGQGISGANVLTF.